This record covers a single T cell receptor (beta chain). Antigen specificity is unknown. The source of the sample is a study of cytomegalovirus exposure and HLA in healthy donors. The CDR3 has 13 amino acids. V lost 11 bases, J lost 1 base, and 14 bases lay in between. CDR1 is MNHNS and CDR2 is SASEGT in the germline V gene. There were likely unrecorded immune exposures, though donors were nominally healthy when sampled. PCR involved 60 Vbeta and 13 Jbeta primers. Clones were sequenced by immunoSEQ multiplex PCR, and TCRdb holds only the in-frame ones, with some missing. The sample consists of about 120,000 clones, roughly 80% of them appearing once. Study outcomes and limitations: Clonal expansion, a later analysis showed, was greater in HLA-associated TCR beta chains than in equally common others. Data from an earlier analysis indicated that most TCR beta V segments were productive either about 87% or about 30% of the time. It emerged from a later analysis that several of the most significant clusters appeared to be linked to common viral pathogens.

V usage is TRBV6-1 and J usage is TRBJ1-1; D is perhaps TRBD1 (5 bases). The clonotype comes from a female donor in good health and CMV-seropositive. Sequencing was carried out using PBMCs. Here the CDR3 DNA reads TGTGCCGGCCGCAGACAGACGAACACTGAAGCTTTCTTT. Protein: CAGRRQTNTEAFF.